This TCR beta chain was profiled in a study of neurological immune-mediated disorders. For this clonotype: Compared with germline, one end of the junction differs, possibly owing to a read error.

Time point in this sample: longitudinal time-point 3. A 10-nucleotide random UMI tagged transcripts in template-switch 5'RACE cDNA synthesis. TCRdb reprocessed the 5' RACE reads via MiXCR and lists one record per CDR3 protein. The sample comprises around 42,000 distinct CDR3 sequences, roughly 14% of which are singletons, and over 10% rests with the top ten. The CDR3 has 17 amino acids. CDR1 is MNHNS, CDR2 SASEGT, per germline. This rearrangement joins TRBV6-1 to TRBJ2-2, with D maybe TRBD2 (5 bases). This TCR was recovered from a man younger than 40 in good health. Specimen: PBMCs. CDR3 amino acids: CASSERFSEPNTGDLFF. In DNA form, the CDR3 reads TGTGCCAGTAGTGAAAGGTTTTCCGAGCCCAACACCGGGGATCTGTTTTTT.